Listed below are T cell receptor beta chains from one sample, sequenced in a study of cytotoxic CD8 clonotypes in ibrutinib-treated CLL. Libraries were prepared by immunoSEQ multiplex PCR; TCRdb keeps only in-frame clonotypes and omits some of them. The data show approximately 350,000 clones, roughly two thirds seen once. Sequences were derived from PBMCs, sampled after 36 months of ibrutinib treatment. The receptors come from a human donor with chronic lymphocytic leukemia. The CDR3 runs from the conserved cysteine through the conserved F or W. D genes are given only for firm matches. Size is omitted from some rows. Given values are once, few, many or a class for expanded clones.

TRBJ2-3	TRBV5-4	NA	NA	TGTGCCAGCAGCTTGTATACGGATACGCAGTATTTT	CASSLYTDTQYF
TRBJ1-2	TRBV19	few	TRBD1	TGTGCCAGTAGAGGACAGGGTGCGGCTGGCTACACCTTC	CASRGQGAAGYTF
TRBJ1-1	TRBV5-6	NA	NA	TGTGCCAGCAGCTTGGGTGGGCCCGGCACTGAAGCTTTCTTT	CASSLGGPGTEAFF
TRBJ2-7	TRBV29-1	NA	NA	TGCAGCGTGGGGGGACGGACCTACGAGCAGTACTTC	CSVGGRTYEQYF
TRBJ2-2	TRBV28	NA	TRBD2	TGTGCCAGCCATAGCGGGGGAATCACCGGGGAGCTGTTTTTT	CASHSGGITGELFF
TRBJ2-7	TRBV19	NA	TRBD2	TGTGCCAGTAGTATAGGCGGGGGGCCCTACGAGCAGTACTTC	CASSIGGGPYEQYF
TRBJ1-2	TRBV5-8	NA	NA	TGTGCCAGCAGCCGCAGTGTCTATGGCTACACCTTC	CASSRSVYGYTF
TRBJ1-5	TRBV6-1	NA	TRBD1	TGTGCCAGCAGTGAACGATGGCCTTATGGACAGGGGAATAATCAGCCCCAGCATTTT	CASSERWPYGQGNNQPQHF
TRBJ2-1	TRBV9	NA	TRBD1	TGTGCCAGCAGCCGCATGTCAGGGGGCCTGGGTGAGCAGTTCTTC	CASSRMSGGLGEQFF
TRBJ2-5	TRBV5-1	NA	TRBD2	TGCGCCAGCAGCTTGGCGACTAGCGGGGGGGAAGAGACCCAGTACTTC	CASSLATSGGEETQYF
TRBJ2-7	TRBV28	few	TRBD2	TGTGCCAGCAGTTTAGGCGGGAGGGCCTACGAGCAGTACTTC	CASSLGGRAYEQYF
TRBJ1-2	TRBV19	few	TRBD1	TGTGCCAGTAGCCCCAACCGGGACAGGACCCTTAACTATGGCTACACCTTC	CASSPNRDRTLNYGYTF
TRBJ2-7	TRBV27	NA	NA	TGTGCCAGCAGTTTCCATGAGAACTACGAGCAGTACTTC	CASSFHENYEQYF
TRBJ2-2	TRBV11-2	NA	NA	TGTGCCAGCAGCTTAGGATGGTCCGGGGAGCTGTTTTTT	CASSLGWSGELFF
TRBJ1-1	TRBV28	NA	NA	TGTGCCAGCAGCCCAGGGAAAAACACTGAAGCTTTCTTT	CASSPGKNTEAFF